A single sample gave rise to the 20 T cell receptor beta chains below, sequenced in a study of post-analysis software for immune sequencing data. Overall study results and limits: Patients had higher frequencies than controls of roughly five TRBV segments, including TRBV5-6, TRBV5-1 and TRBV20-1.

Every TCR beta cDNA library bore unique molecular identifiers. Via MiXCR, TCRdb re-called the PCR reads, giving one row per CDR3 protein. The sample holds roughly 800,000 distinct CDR3 sequences; just under 30% are singletons and the top ten take around 0.56%. For these TCRs, the target antigens are not known. What was sequenced was blood. These receptors were obtained from a girl under 18 with multiple sclerosis.

This clonotype was seen only a few times. The V call is TRBV10-3, the J call TRBJ2-5; D might be TRBD1 or TRBD2, each matching 5 bases. The germline V gene encodes CDR1 ENHRY and CDR2 SYGVKD. The CDR3 extends over 13 amino acids. V was shortened by 6 bases and J by 3 bases, with 11 bases between the two germline ends. CDR3 residues: CAIRKQGEETQYF. The CDR3 DNA sequence: TGTGCCATCAGGAAGCAGGGAGAAGAGACCCAGTACTTC.

This clonotype was seen repeatedly, ten times or more. The V and J genes are TRBV20-1 and TRBJ2-7; 10 nucleotides agree with TRBD2. This CDR3 region has 14 residues. V lost 6 bases to trimming and J lost 1 base; unmatched junction nucleotides: 6. Germline V gene data show CDR1 as DFQATT and CDR2 as SNEGSKA (reference sequence). The CDR3 sequence: CSALSGRLSYEQYF. The CDR3 DNA reads TGCAGTGCCCTTAGCGGGAGGTTGTCCTACGAGCAGTACTTC.

The chain links TRBV28 to TRBJ2-5; 7 nucleotides match TRBD1. V lost 2 bases, J lost 3 bases, and 15 bases stayed unmatched. The CDR3 totals 18 residues. Germline V gene data show CDR1 as MDHEN and CDR2 as SYDVKM. The CDR3 DNA is TGTGCCAGCAGTTTAGGCCCCTTGGACAGGAGGAAAAAAGAGACCCAGTACTTC. Translated: CASSLGPLDRRKKETQYF.

This chain connects TRBV5-5 to TRBJ2-4, with TRBD2 as a possible D gene (7 bases). The CDR3 has 16 amino acids. With 4 bases removed from V and 3 bases from J, the gap between germline ends came to 17 bases. Germline V CDR1 and CDR2: SGHKS, YYEKEE (reference sequence). The CDR3 coding sequence is TGTGCCAGCAGCGGTGCTGGGGGGGCGGACAAAAACATTCAGTACTTC. Translating gives CASSGAGGADKNIQYF.

The gene calls are TRBV2 and TRBJ2-3; TRBD2 aligns across 7 bases. The CDR3 extends over 17 amino acids. The V and J ends lost 6 bases and 1 base, in that order; junction bases with no gene match: 13. Germline V CDR1 and CDR2: SNHLY, FYNNEI. CDR3 nucleotides: TGTGCCAGCAGCGGAGGGGAGGGGAGCGTGGGCACAGATACGCAGTATTTT. Encoded protein: CASSGGEGSVGTDTQYF.

This sequence joins TRBV6-6 and TRBJ2-1, with 14 bases aligning to TRBD2. CDR3 length equals 17 residues. Losses at the gene ends were 8 bases for V and 0 bases for J; bases not matched to a gene: 6. Germline V gene data show CDR1 as MNHNY and CDR2 as SVGAGI (reference sequence). This chain's CDR3 is CASARTSGGSSYNEQFF. The CDR3 region has the DNA TGTGCCAGCGCGCGGACTAGCGGGGGGAGCTCCTACAATGAGCAGTTCTTC.

This clonotype was seen only a few times. The chain uses TRBV10-3 and TRBJ2-1; 9 bases are a match to TRBD2. J gave up 9 bases and V 10 bases, and 22 bases lay outside the gene matches. CDR3 size: 17 residues. The germline V gene has CDR1 ENHRY and CDR2 SYGVKD. The CDR3 region has the DNA TGTGCCACCCGCAGCCAGGCTAGCGGGGCCAGGCGTAGTGAGCAGTTCTTC. This gives the protein CATRSQASGARRSEQFF.

This CDR3 is CAISPGLVDTQYF. The CDR3 DNA follows: TGTGCCATCAGCCCTGGACTGGTAGATACGCAGTATTTT. This chain joins TRBV10-3 and TRBJ2-3; a weak D match, TRBD2 (5 bases). CDR3 length equals 13 residues. Trimming took 6 bases from V and 5 from J, leaving 12 bases between them. Germline assignment: CDR1 ENHRY and CDR2 SYGVKD.

In its sample, this clonotype was seen once. The chain couples TRBV7-8 to TRBJ2-3; D assignment may be TRBD1 or TRBD2 (5 bases each). CDR1 and CDR2 from the germline V gene are SGHVS and FQNEAQ. V lost 5 bases and J lost 0, with 21 bases in between. There are 18 residues in the CDR3. DNA for the CDR3: TGTGCCAGCAGCCCCCGACCCGGAGAGGGGAGTAGCACAGATACGCAGTATTTT. Its protein is CASSPRPGEGSSTDTQYF.

In its sample, this clonotype was seen a few times. The chain couples TRBV29-1 to TRBJ1-2; 8 positions agree with TRBD1. The ends lost 5 bases at V and 0 bases at J; junction bases unmatched: 2. Germline CDR1 and CDR2: SQVTM and ANQGSEA. The CDR3 sequence is 13 residues long. CDR3 region: CSVRDRPNYGYTF. For the CDR3, the DNA is TGCAGCGTTCGGGACAGGCCTAACTATGGCTACACCTTC.

The chain links TRBV4-3 to TRBJ2-1, with TRBD2 matching over 7 bases. With 1 base clipped from V and 4 bases from J, the junction kept 7 bases outside the gene matches. CDR1 is LGHNA and CDR2 is YSLEER in the germline V gene. The CDR3 is made up of 16 amino acids. The CDR3 sequence is CASSQGGGPAYNEQFF. The DNA for the CDR3 is TGCGCCAGCAGCCAAGGGGGGGGTCCGGCATACAATGAGCAGTTCTTC.

The chain carries TRBV28 and TRBJ1-3; the D is unclear. Between the trimmed V and J ends, which lost 6 bases and 8 bases, there was a span of 8 bases. Germline loops: CDR1 MDHEN, CDR2 SYDVKM. The CDR3 is 11 residues long. CDR3 region: CASRREDTIYF. The CDR3 DNA reads TGTGCCAGCAGGAGAGAGGACACCATATATTTT.

This clonotype was detected only a few times. The chain recombines TRBV12-3 or TRBV12-4 with TRBJ1-1; no clear D gene. CDR3 length: 13 residues. Trimming took 10 bases from V and 5 from J, leaving 17 bases between them. CDR3 coding DNA: TGTGCCACCTCCAAGTACTACGGGACTGAAGCTTTCTTT. Amino acid sequence: CATSKYYGTEAFF.

This clonotype was counted at least ten times. DNA of the CDR3: TGCGCCAGCAGTGAGGTAGCGGGGGGGTCCTACGAGCAGTACTTC. This translates into CASSEVAGGSYEQYF. The gene calls are TRBV10-2 and TRBJ2-7; TRBD2 matches at 11 bases. The V segment lost 2 bases and the J segment 1 base; nucleotides outside the gene matches: 1. This CDR3 spans 15 amino acids. CDR1 and CDR2 from the germline V gene are WSHSY and SAAADI.

This clonotype was counted only a few times. The rearrangement joins TRBV20-1 to TRBJ1-4, with D perhaps matching TRBD1 (5 bases). V was clipped by 3 bases and J by 13 bases, with 12 bases between them. There are 11 residues in the CDR3. CDR1 is DFQATT and CDR2 is SNEGSKA in the germline V gene (reference sequence). The CDR3 DNA reads as TGCAGTGCTAGGCCCCCGGGGGGACTGTTTTTT. It yields the protein CSARPPGGLFF.

This clonotype was found a few times. The J gene is TRBJ1-1, the V gene TRBV12-3 or TRBV12-4; no clear D gene. The ends were cut back, 6 bases at V and 1 base at J, with 15 bases in the middle. The length of the CDR3 is 15 residues. CDR3 sequence (DNA): TGTGCCAGCAGCCATAACACGGAGGGGAACACTGAAGCTTTCTTT. Protein sequence: CASSHNTEGNTEAFF.

This clonotype has more than one count but fewer than ten. The DNA of the CDR3 is TGTGCCAGCAGCCCATCAGACAGGGTAGGATCACCCCTCCACTTT. It codes for CASSPSDRVGSPLHF. This chain uses TRBV3-1 with TRBJ1-6, with TRBD1 matching 7 bases. With 4 bases clipped from V and 10 bases from J, the junction kept 10 bases outside the gene matches. Per germline, CDR1 LGHDT and CDR2 YNNKEL (reference sequence). The CDR3 is 15 amino acids. Filled out from reference TRBV3-1 and TRBJ1-6, the complete variable domain reads DTAVSQTPKYLVTQMGNDKSIKCEQNLGHDTMYWYKQDSKKFLKIMFSYNNKELIINETVPNRFSPKSPDKAHLNLHINSLELGDSAVYFCASSPSDRVGSPLHFGNGTRLTVT.

This clonotype was seen a few times. The rearrangement uses TRBV5-1 and TRBJ2-7; 8 bases map to TRBD1. The germline V gene has CDR1 SGHRS and CDR2 YFSETQ. The ends lost 0 bases at V and 3 bases at J; junction bases unmatched: 5. The CDR3 is made up of 15 amino acids. The DNA for the CDR3 is TGCGCCAGCAGCTTGGCAGGGGGCGATGTCTACGAGCAGTACTTC. Amino acid sequence: CASSLAGGDVYEQYF.

This clonotype was counted between two and nine times. The rearrangement uses TRBV5-1 and TRBJ2-3, with D unresolved. Germline-derived CDR1 and CDR2 are SGHRS and YFSETQ. V was shortened by 5 bases and J by 3 bases, with 10 bases between the two germline ends. The CDR3 is 13 amino acids. The CDR3, as DNA: TGCGCCAGCAGACTGGAGCGTACAGATACGCAGTATTTT. Its protein is CASRLERTDTQYF.

The chain is built from TRBV12-5 and TRBJ2-3, with D possibly matching TRBD2 (6 bases). CDR1 and CDR2 (germline): LGHNT, FRNRAP. Trimming left V 1 base short and J 2 bases short, with 16 bases between. This CDR3 region has 17 residues. The CDR3 coding sequence is TGTGCTAGTGGTTTGGGTCTGGGGGGACTTGACACAGATACGCAGTATTTT. The encoded protein is CASGLGLGGLDTDTQYF.